One sample yielded the 15 T cell receptor beta chains listed below, sequenced in a study of blood T cell repertoires in COVID-19. Clones were read by immunoSEQ multiplex PCR, and TCRdb kept only the in-frame ones, dropping some. Of about 110,000 clones in the sample, roughly 80% were seen once. Specimen: peripheral blood. The receptors come from a woman aged 60-70 years with acute or convalescent COVID-19.

Here the CDR3 reads CASSVGPDRTGNTIYF. In DNA, the CDR3 is TGTGCCAGCAGCGTAGGTCCTGACAGAACTGGAAACACCATATATTTT. V usage is TRBV9 and J usage is TRBJ1-3, with a possible D match to TRBD1 (5 bases). The V end lost 0 bases, the J end lost 2 bases, and 12 bases lay between the germline ends. The CDR3 is 16 residues long. Germline values: CDR1 SGDLS, CDR2 YYNGEE.

This chain links TRBV5-1 with TRBJ1-1; no clear D gene. Trimming left V 4 bases short and J 1 base short, with 5 bases between. In germline, CDR1 is SGHRS, CDR2 YFSETQ. The CDR3 runs 12 residues. DNA for the CDR3: TGCGCCAGCAGCAACGGGAACACTGAAGCTTTCTTT. Protein product: CASSNGNTEAFF.

The rearrangement links TRBV19 to TRBJ2-3, with a possible D match to TRBD2 (6 bases). The V gene lost 3 bases and the J gene lost 2 bases, with 12 bases spanning the gap. The V gene's germline CDR1 is LNHDA and CDR2 SQIVND (reference sequence). The CDR3 is 15 amino acids. CDR3: CASSIRAGHTDTQYF. The CDR3 region has the DNA TGTGCCAGTAGTATTAGGGCGGGGCACACAGATACGCAGTATTTT.

The chain combines TRBV6-5 with TRBJ2-7; TRBD2 aligns across 10 bases. The CDR3 runs 15 residues. Losses at the gene ends were 5 bases for V and 5 bases for J; bases not matched to a gene: 9. Germline V gene data show CDR1 as MNHEY and CDR2 as SVGAGI. The chain's CDR3 is CASSSRFGTSDEQYF. CDR3 DNA: TGTGCCAGCAGTAGTAGGTTCGGGACTAGCGACGAGCAGTACTTC.

The chain is built from TRBV6-5 and TRBJ1-2; a weak D match, TRBD1 (6 bases). Germline V gene lookup returns CDR1 MNHEY and CDR2 SVGAGI. This CDR3 comprises 15 residues. Trimming left V 0 bases short and J 4 bases short, with 12 bases between. As DNA, the CDR3 is TGTGCCAGCAGTTACTCCTCTGGGGGGGCCTATGGCTACACCTTC. Its protein is CASSYSSGGAYGYTF.

The chain carries TRBV12-5 and TRBJ2-7; D gene unclear. Trimming pared 1 base from V and 0 bases from J, leaving 4 bases between. This CDR3 is built from 13 residues. Germline V gene lookup returns CDR1 LGHNT and CDR2 FRNRAP. The CDR3 loop reads CASGLAGSYEQYF. The CDR3 nucleotides are TGTGCTAGTGGTTTGGCAGGCTCCTACGAGCAGTACTTC. Based on the CDR3 plus reference TRBV12-5 and TRBJ2-7, the full variable domain is DARVTQTPRHKVTEMGQEVTMRCQPILGHNTVFWYRQTMMQGLELLAYFRNRAPLDDSGMPKDRFSAEMPDATLATLKIQPSEPRDSAVYFCASGLAGSYEQYFGPGTRLTVT.

This chain links TRBV11-3 with TRBJ2-5; no definite D call. The CDR3 spans 12 residues. Germline assignment: CDR1 SGHNT and CDR2 YENEEA. V shed 1 base and J shed 3 bases, with 3 bases lying between them. For the CDR3, the DNA is TGTGCCAGCAGCTTAGGAGAAGAGACCCAGTACTTC. Protein: CASSLGEETQYF.

This rearrangement joins TRBV28 to TRBJ1-6, with a tentative D call TRBD1 (5 bases). CDR1 and CDR2 from the germline V gene are MDHEN and SYDVKM. V dropped 5 bases and J dropped 8 bases, with 13 bases sitting between them. The CDR3 has 14 residues. The CDR3 region has the DNA TGTGCCAGCAGTCGGGACGGAGGGGATTCACCCCTCCACTTT. Its protein is CASSRDGGDSPLHF.

The chain has TRBV7-2 and TRBJ2-7; 9 bases fit TRBD1. The CDR3 has 14 amino acids. Trimming cost V 5 bases and J 3 bases; bases outside gene matches: 5. Germline lookup yields CDR1 SGHTA and CDR2 FQGNSA. CDR3 in DNA: TGTGCCAGCAGCCGCGGGACAGGGAACTACGAGCAGTACTTC. Its translation: CASSRGTGNYEQYF.

V usage is TRBV6-1 and J usage is TRBJ1-5; perhaps TRBD1 as D (5 bases). V lost 1 base to trimming and J lost 10 bases, with 17 bases between them. The CDR3 is 15 residues long. CDR1 and CDR2 from the germline V gene are MNHNS and SASEGT. CDR3 amino acids: CASSEGPTGFYPQHF. DNA for the CDR3: TGTGCCAGCAGTGAAGGCCCTACAGGTTTCTATCCCCAGCATTTT.

This chain links TRBV5-1 with TRBJ1-1; D is undetermined. Germline CDR1 and CDR2: SGHRS and YFSETQ. The ends were cut back, 0 bases at V and 1 base at J, with 10 bases in the middle. The CDR3 is made up of 15 amino acids. The CDR3: CASSLDTKSNTEAFF. The CDR3 DNA reads TGCGCCAGCAGCTTGGATACAAAATCGAACACTGAAGCTTTCTTT. Based on the CDR3 plus reference TRBV5-1 and TRBJ1-1, the full variable domain is KAGVTQTPRYLIKTRGQQVTLSCSPISGHRSVSWYQQTPGQGLQFLFEYFSETQRNKGNFPGRFSGRQFSNSRSEMNVSTLELGDSALYLCASSLDTKSNTEAFFGQGTRLTVV.

The chain is built from TRBV11-2 and TRBJ2-7; D is possibly TRBD2 (5 bases). From germline, CDR1 is SGHAT and CDR2 FQNNGV. CDR3 size: 13 residues. The ends were cut back, 4 bases at V and 7 bases at J, with 14 bases in the middle. CDR3 coding DNA: TGTGCCAGCAGCTGGGGAGCCCGGGGAGAGCAGTACTTC. It translates to CASSWGARGEQYF.

The chain uses TRBV15 and TRBJ2-2; TRBD2 matches at 8 bases. This CDR3 has 16 amino acids. From germline, CDR1 is LNHNV and CDR2 YYDKDF (reference sequence). The V gene end was trimmed by 1 base and the J gene end by 6 bases; junction bases not matched to a gene: 7. The CDR3 loop reads CATSRGSGTSSGELFF. CDR3 bases: TGTGCCACCAGCAGAGGCTCCGGGACTAGTTCCGGGGAGCTGTTTTTT.

J is TRBJ2-1 and V is TRBV19; TRBD2 matches 10 bases. J gave up 4 bases and V 5 bases, and 8 bases lay outside the gene matches. The CDR3 has 16 amino acids. Germline CDR1 LNHDA, CDR2 SQIVND (reference sequence). CDR3 protein: CASSSIAGGEYNEQFF. In DNA form, the CDR3 reads TGTGCCAGTAGTTCTATAGCGGGGGGCGAATACAATGAGCAGTTCTTC.

The chain is built from TRBV27 and TRBJ2-7; 9 positions agree with TRBD1. Germline V CDR1 and CDR2: MNHEY, SMNVEV (reference sequence). The CDR3 runs 16 residues. The V and J ends lost 6 bases and 2 bases, in that order; junction bases with no gene match: 11. Here the CDR3 DNA reads TGTGCCAGCAGGGCAGCTGGGACAGGGAAACCCTACGAGCAGTACTTC. This gives the protein CASRAAGTGKPYEQYF.